One and the same sample provided the 24 T cell receptor beta chains below, sequenced in a study of blood T cell repertoires in COVID-19. Sequenced by immunoSEQ multiplex PCR; TCRdb stores in-frame clones only, minus some. The data show about 170,000 clones, with under 90% seen just once and about 14% held by the top ten. The specimen sequenced was peripheral blood. These receptors were taken from a woman between 70 and 85 years old with COVID-19, enrolled during active disease.

The genes are TRBV27 and TRBJ2-7; 12 nucleotides line up with TRBD2. From germline, CDR1 is MNHEY and CDR2 SMNVEV (reference sequence). CDR3 length equals 16 residues. Trimming removed 5 bases from V and 0 bases from J; junction bases left unmatched: 5. CDR3 region: CASSPKTSGSSYEQYF. Here the CDR3 DNA reads TGTGCCAGCAGTCCAAAGACTAGCGGGAGCTCCTACGAGCAGTACTTC.

The chain employs TRBV2 and TRBJ2-7; 9 bases match TRBD1. The CDR3 contains 13 residues. Looked up from germline, CDR1 is SNHLY and CDR2 is FYNNEI. J was trimmed by 2 bases and V by 5 bases; bases with no gene match: 1. Here the CDR3 reads CASSRTGAYEQYV. In DNA, the CDR3 is TGTGCCAGCAGTCGGACAGGGGCCTACGAGCAGTACGTC.

This clone was detected once. The chain uses TRBV6-1 and TRBJ2-1, with 9 bases aligning to TRBD2. V lost 0 bases to trimming and J lost 7 bases; unmatched junction nucleotides: 7. The CDR3 sequence is 16 residues long. CDR1 is MNHNS and CDR2 is SASEGT in the germline V gene. The CDR3 sequence: CASSEAWREGVNEQFF. In DNA, the CDR3 is TGTGCCAGCAGTGAAGCGTGGCGGGAGGGCGTTAATGAGCAGTTCTTC.

The chain employs TRBV6-4 and TRBJ2-3, with 7 positions matching TRBD1. The CDR3 is 15 residues long. Germline V CDR1 and CDR2: MRHNA, SNTAGT. With 4 bases clipped from V and 2 bases from J, the junction kept 6 bases outside the gene matches. This CDR3 reads CASSGPGTDTDTQYF. CDR3 DNA sequence: TGTGCCAGCAGTGGTCCCGGGACAGACACAGATACGCAGTATTTT.

This clone has just one count. CDR3 sequence reads: CSVLRTQNTEAFF. The CDR3 DNA sequence: TGCAGCGTTCTAAGGACTCAGAACACTGAAGCTTTCTTT. The chain employs TRBV29-1 and TRBJ1-1; D is undetermined. The V gene's germline CDR1 is SQVTM and CDR2 ANQGSEA. The CDR3 length is 13 residues. With 5 bases removed from V and 1 base from J, the gap between germline ends came to 11 bases.

The chain uses TRBV12-3 or TRBV12-4 and TRBJ1-1; the D is unclear. V was cut by 2 bases and J by 4 bases, with 8 bases left in between. The CDR3 consists of 13 residues. CDR3 nucleotides: TGTGCCAGCAGTTTAAATGCGGGCACTGAAGCTTTCTTT. It specifies CASSLNAGTEAFF.

The rearrangement links TRBV28 to TRBJ2-7; TRBD1 agrees at 9 bases. Germline V gene sequence: CDR1 MDHEN, CDR2 SYDVKM. The CDR3 has 14 amino acids. The V and J ends lost 3 bases and 3 bases, in that order; junction bases with no gene match: 3. CDR3 bases: TGTGCCAGCAGTTTGGCGGACAGGGGCTACGAGCAGTACGTC. Residues: CASSLADRGYEQYV.

For the CDR3, the DNA is TGTGCTAGTGGTTTATGGACAGGGGCCACCGGGGAGCTGTTTTTT. It is translated as CASGLWTGATGELFF. The chain carries TRBV12-5 and TRBJ2-2; 9 nucleotides line up with TRBD1. This CDR3 region has 15 residues. Germline CDR1 and CDR2: LGHNT and FRNRAP. Trimming took 3 bases from V and 4 from J; bases not matched to a gene: 3.

This clone was observed a handful of times. The rearrangement uses TRBV28 and TRBJ1-2, with TRBD1 matching 10 bases. Germline lookup yields CDR1 MDHEN and CDR2 SYDVKM. The junction had 20 bases not matched to a gene; V was cut back by 4 bases and J by 3 bases. The CDR3 consists of 20 residues. For the CDR3, the DNA is TGTGCCAGCAGTTCGTTACCCCCTGACAGGGGGCGACCGCTCGACTATGGCTACACCTTC. Translating it yields CASSSLPPDRGRPLDYGYTF.

The chain employs TRBV2 and TRBJ2-3, with TRBD2 identical over 8 bases. V gave up 5 bases and J gave up 4 bases; unmatched junction bases: 5. The CDR3 runs to 14 residues. Per the germline V gene, CDR1 is SNHLY and CDR2 is FYNNEI. The DNA for the CDR3 is TGTGCCAGCAGTAGGACTAGCCATCCAGATACGCAGTATTTT. This encodes CASSRTSHPDTQYF.

This clone was seen only once. The rearrangement uses TRBV30 and TRBJ1-4; 7 bases are shared with TRBD1. The CDR3 spans 13 residues. The germline gives CDR1 GTSNPN, CDR2 SVGIG (reference sequence). The V segment lost 5 bases and the J segment 12 bases; nucleotides outside the gene matches: 12. The CDR3 DNA reads TGTGCCTGGGCCGGGACAGCCAGAAACGAACTGTTTTTT. It specifies CAWAGTARNELFF.

This sequence joins TRBV6-5 and TRBJ1-4; 8 bases are shared with TRBD1. The CDR3 spans 14 residues. Germline V lookup: CDR1 MNHEY, CDR2 SVGAGI. V shed 4 bases, J shed 7 bases, and the junction held 5 bases outside the gene matches. CDR3 amino acids: CASSLDRVGEKLFF. The CDR3 DNA follows: TGTGCCAGCAGTTTGGACAGGGTCGGTGAAAAACTGTTTTTT.

The rearrangement uses TRBV19 and TRBJ2-1; 8 bases line up with TRBD1. V gave up 4 bases and J gave up 10 bases; unmatched junction bases: 18. The germline V gene encodes CDR1 LNHDA and CDR2 SQIVND (reference sequence). The CDR3 is 17 amino acids. The CDR3 reads CASSSMGTGTGIKEQFF. The CDR3 DNA reads TGTGCCAGTAGTAGTATGGGGACCGGGACAGGTATCAAAGAGCAGTTCTTC.

V usage is TRBV18 and J usage is TRBJ1-1, with a possible D match to TRBD1 (6 bases). V lost 2 bases, J lost 5 bases, and 9 bases lay in between. Germline values: CDR1 KGHSH, CDR2 LQKENI. The length of the CDR3 is 13 residues. The CDR3, as DNA: TGTGCCAGCTCACCAGCAGGGGATACTGAAGCTTTCTTT. Protein sequence: CASSPAGDTEAFF.

The rearrangement uses TRBV15 and TRBJ2-7; 8 nucleotides match TRBD1. Germline V gene sequence: CDR1 LNHNV, CDR2 YYDKDF (reference sequence). The CDR3 is 13 residues long. The V gene end was trimmed by 3 bases and the J gene end by 8 bases; junction bases not matched to a gene: 6. This chain's CDR3 is CATSRDRDLQQYF. CDR3 bases: TGTGCCACCAGCAGGGACAGGGACCTACAGCAGTACTTC.

This clone was detected only once. This chain connects TRBV19 to TRBJ1-1; 11 bases are a match to TRBD1. V shed 3 bases and J 3 bases; nucleotides not matched to a gene: 6. This CDR3 comprises 16 residues. Germline CDR1 and CDR2: LNHDA and SQIVND (reference sequence). The CDR3 bases are TGTGCCAGTAGTATTTGGACAGGGGGCCAGGACACTGAAGCTTTCTTT. Its protein is CASSIWTGGQDTEAFF.

The chain combines TRBV11-2 with TRBJ2-6; the D gene is possibly TRBD1 (5 bases). The CDR3 consists of 15 residues. The germline CDR1 and CDR2 sequences are SGHAT and FQNNGV. V was clipped by 4 bases and J by 3 bases, with 10 bases between them. The CDR3 is CASSSEGVGANVLTF. In DNA form, the CDR3 reads TGTGCCAGCAGCTCCGAAGGGGTTGGGGCCAACGTCCTGACTTTC. Combining the CDR3 with reference TRBV11-2 and TRBJ2-6 gives the whole variable domain EAGVAQSPRYKIIEKRQSVAFWCNPISGHATLYWYQQILGQGPKLLIQFQNNGVVDDSQLPKDRFSAERLKGVDSTLKIQPAKLEDSAVYLCASSSEGVGANVLTFGAGSRLTVL.

The chain employs TRBV4-1 and TRBJ2-7, with 11 bases identical to TRBD2. There are 17 residues in the CDR3. Trimming at V came to 0 bases and at J to 4 bases, leaving 8 bases not matched to a gene. Germline values: CDR1 MGHRA, CDR2 YSYEKL. The DNA of the CDR3 is TGCGCCAGCAGCCAAGATAGGGCTAGCGGGAGGACATACGAGCAGTACTTC. Residues: CASSQDRASGRTYEQYF.

This clone is a singleton in its sample. This sequence joins TRBV6-5 and TRBJ1-3, with 7 bases lining up with TRBD1. Germline trimming cut 5 bases from V and 0 bases from J; bases unmatched to any gene: 4. This CDR3 spans 15 amino acids. CDR1 is MNHEY, CDR2 SVGAGI, per germline. CDR3 region: CASSPGTASGNTIYF. DNA of the CDR3: TGTGCCAGCAGTCCCGGGACAGCCTCTGGAAACACCATATATTTT.

CDR3 in amino acids: CASSPLRGASEQFF. CDR3 in DNA: TGTGCCAGCAGCCCTCTCCGGGGGGCTAGCGAGCAGTTCTTC. The rearrangement links TRBV3-1 (or the pseudogene TRBV3-2) to TRBJ2-1; possible D gene TRBD2, 7 bases. Germline V gene lookup returns CDR1 LGHDT and CDR2 YNNKEL (reference sequence). This CDR3 has 14 amino acids. V dropped 4 bases and J dropped 10 bases, with 17 bases sitting between them.

V is TRBV6-5 and J is TRBJ1-4; TRBD1 aligns across 11 bases. The CDR3 contains 15 residues. Germline V gives CDR1 MNHEY, CDR2 SVGAGI. V lost 6 bases and J lost 7; bases outside the gene matches: 7. The CDR3 DNA is TGTGCCAGCAGAGGGACAGGGGGTCTGGGTGAAAAACTGTTTTTT. Protein sequence: CASRGTGGLGEKLFF.

This chain connects TRBV6-1 to TRBJ2-1, with TRBD1 matching over 7 bases. V was pared by 1 base and J by 5 bases, with 5 bases of the junction left unmatched. The CDR3 is 15 residues long. CDR1 is MNHNS, CDR2 SASEGT, per germline. CDR3 residues: CASSEVGDRHNEQFF. CDR3 DNA: TGTGCCAGCAGTGAAGTGGGGGACAGACACAATGAGCAGTTCTTC.

The J gene is TRBJ1-5, the V gene TRBV11-2; D is unclear. CDR1 and CDR2 (germline): SGHAT, FQNNGV. The V end was cut by 2 bases, the J end by 3 bases, with 5 bases between. This CDR3 contains 13 residues. CDR3 DNA: TGTGCCAGCAGCTTAATAATCAATCAGCCCCAGCATTTT. It codes for CASSLIINQPQHF.

This clone was seen a single time. J is TRBJ2-2 and V is TRBV4-1; D unresolved. The germline CDR1 and CDR2 sequences are MGHRA and YSYEKL. Trimming took off 0 bases at V and 5 bases at J, with 7 bases between the two ends. The CDR3 is 14 residues long. CDR3 DNA: TGCGCCAGCAGCCAAGACCAGGCAACCGGGGAGCTGTTTTTT. Amino acid sequence: CASSQDQATGELFF.